Following are 24 T cell receptor beta chains from one sample sequenced in a study of Graves' ophthalmopathy and Graves' hyperthyroidism (dated 2018 in TCRdb). The listed sequencing device is Illumina HiSeq 2000. TCR beta CDR3 regions were amplified from RNA transcripts for repertoire sequencing. HTBI primers and the Qiagen OneStep RT-PCR kit were used in a first-round RT-PCR, which was followed by a second-round multiplex PCR, size selection and purification. In-frame beta chains were kept once TCRdb had trimmed the public reads at Q25 with fastp and called clones with MiXCR. A single entry per CDR3 protein holds the most common genes and DNA from its merged rows. Recorded for this sample are 650,000 to 900,000 distinct CDR3 sequences; approximately 40% of them occurred a single time. The ten most abundant clones make up 44% of the sample. The sample taken for sequencing was peripheral blood. These receptors originate from an adult man with Graves' ophthalmopathy.

The chain carries TRBV29-1 and TRBJ1-1, with TRBD1 matching over 8 bases. The length of the CDR3 is 13 residues. The V gene's germline CDR1 is SQVTM and CDR2 ANQGSEA. The V segment lost 7 bases and the J segment 1 base; nucleotides outside the gene matches: 5. CDR3 DNA sequence: TGCAGCGCTGCGGGACAGGCGAACACTGAAGCTTTCTTT. Its translation is CSAAGQANTEAFF.

V usage is TRBV7-2 and J usage is TRBJ2-7; D may be TRBD2 (5 bases). Trimming shortened V by 3 bases and J by 6 bases, and 9 bases separated the two germline ends. CDR1 is SGHTA and CDR2 is FQGNSA in the germline V gene. The CDR3 consists of 12 residues. Here the CDR3 reads CASSFGIFEQYF. CDR3 DNA: TGTGCCAGCAGCTTCGGGATCTTCGAGCAGTACTTC. Combining the CDR3 with reference TRBV7-2 and TRBJ2-7 gives the whole variable domain GAGVSQSPSNKVTEKGKDVELRCDPISGHTALYWYRQSLGQGLEFLIYFQGNSAPDKSGLPSDRFSAERTGGSVSTLTIQRTQQEDSAVYLCASSFGIFEQYFGPGTRLTVT.

The chain combines TRBV7-3 with TRBJ1-3, with D unclear. Trimming took 2 bases from V and 4 from J, leaving 15 bases between them. The V gene's germline CDR1 is SGHTA and CDR2 FQGTGA. The CDR3 runs 16 residues. This CDR3 reads CASSLGPMGSGNTIYF. The CDR3 DNA sequence: TGTGCCAGCAGCTTAGGCCCCATGGGGTCCGGAAACACCATATATTTT.

The V and J genes are TRBV7-9 and TRBJ1-4, with D tentatively TRBD1 (5 bases). The germline V gene has CDR1 SEHNR and CDR2 FQNEAQ (reference sequence). The CDR3 has 16 amino acids. V gave up 5 bases and J gave up 0 bases, with 13 bases separating them. DNA for the CDR3: TGTGCCAGCAGCCAGGGCTCGGTAGCAACTAATGAAAAACTGTTTTTT. Protein: CASSQGSVATNEKLFF.

This chain joins TRBV25-1 and TRBJ2-7; TRBD2 agrees at 11 bases. The better agreement between TRBJ2-1 and the DNA end casts doubt on the J call. The length of the CDR3 is 14 residues. Germline CDR1 is MGHDK and CDR2 is SYGVNS. CDR3 DNA: TGTGCCAGCACCCTAGCGGGAGGTTCCAATGAGCAGTTCTTC. Translated, it gives CASTLAGGSNEQFF.

This clonotype was seen more than once but under ten times. The rearrangement links TRBV7-9 to TRBJ1-1; D perhaps matches TRBD1 (6 bases). V dropped 1 base and J dropped 0 bases, with 15 bases sitting between them. The CDR3 loop spans 17 amino acids. CDR1 SEHNR and CDR2 FQNEAQ come from the germline V gene (reference sequence). CDR3 residues: CASSLGLTGPMNTEAFF. The DNA of the CDR3 is TGTGCCAGCAGCTTAGGTCTGACAGGCCCCATGAACACTGAAGCTTTCTTT.

This clonotype was recorded only once. The rearrangement joins TRBV15 to TRBJ1-2; tentatively, D is TRBD1 (5 bases). This CDR3 has 14 amino acids. Germline values: CDR1 LNHNV, CDR2 YYDKDF (reference sequence). The CDR3 loop is CAPRGAEANYGYTF. Written as DNA, the CDR3 is TGTGCTCCAAGAGGGGCCGAAGCTAACTATGGCTACACCTTC.

About this clonotype itself: A clone one base away is much larger, so this may be a read error. This sequence joins TRBV7-2 and TRBJ1-4, with D unresolved. The CDR3 is 14 amino acids. V was pared by 4 bases and J by 2 bases, with 8 bases between. The germline CDR1 and CDR2 sequences are SGHTA and FQGNSA. Here the CDR3 reads CASSSRWTNEKLFF. The CDR3 DNA follows: TGTGCCAGCAGCTCCCGATGGACTAATGAAAAACTGTTTTTT.

This clonotype came up once. The chain joins TRBV6-5 to TRBJ1-4; a weak D match, TRBD1 (6 bases). Germline V gene lookup returns CDR1 MNHEY and CDR2 SVGAGI. This CDR3 region has 15 residues. V lost 2 bases and J lost 3, with 10 bases in between. The DNA for the CDR3 is TGTGCCAGCAGTTACAGGGGGGAGCCTAATGAAAAACTGTTTTTT. This gives the protein CASSYRGEPNEKLFF.

The rearrangement links TRBV19 to TRBJ1-5; D not certain. The V and J ends lost 11 bases and 1 base respectively, with 12 bases between them. CDR1 is LNHDA, CDR2 SQIVND, per germline (reference sequence). The CDR3 is 13 amino acids. The CDR3 sequence is CAWSERSNQPQHF. For the CDR3, the DNA is TGTGCCTGGAGTGAAAGGAGCAATCAGCCCCAGCATTTT.

This clonotype was counted a few times. The chain has TRBV7-2 and TRBJ2-7; TRBD2 matches at 10 bases. The CDR3 sequence is 16 residues long. Germline trimming cut 1 base from V and 6 bases from J; bases unmatched to any gene: 9. CDR1 SGHTA and CDR2 FQGNSA come from the germline V gene. CDR3 sequence (DNA): TGTGCCAGCAGCTTAGATCATTACGGGACTAGCGCCGAGCAGTACTTC. Translation gives CASSLDHYGTSAEQYF.

This clonotype was picked up many times. The J gene is TRBJ2-7, the V gene TRBV15; D might be TRBD1 (5 bases). V gave up 1 base and J gave up 2 bases, with 15 bases separating them. CDR3 length equals 16 residues. Germline assignment: CDR1 LNHNV and CDR2 YYDKDF (reference sequence). The CDR3 protein is CATSRGQGSPTYEQYF. As DNA, the CDR3 is TGTGCCACCAGCAGAGGCCAGGGTAGTCCGACCTACGAGCAGTACTTC.

A word on this clonotype: The conserved phenylalanine or tryptophan is not found at the CDR3 terminus, so this likely reflects a read error. The limits of the CDR3 on the DNA are not certain, so only TCRdb's listed CDR3 is given. The chain combines TRBV7-9 with TRBJ2-7; TRBD1 reflects the table's D call only, with no check against the DNA. Germline assignment: CDR1 SEHNR and CDR2 FQNEAQ (reference sequence). The CDR3 sequence runs 11 residues, both termini included. CDR3 loop: CASSQRAAGTT.

This clonotype was recorded at least ten times. The V gene is TRBV7-2, the J gene TRBJ2-7, with D tentatively TRBD2 (7 bases). The germline V gene has CDR1 SGHTA and CDR2 FQGNSA. The length of the CDR3 is 14 residues. Trimming pared 5 bases from V and 7 bases from J, leaving 18 bases between. CDR3: CASSRGGTEGEQYF. CDR3 coding DNA: TGTGCCAGCAGCAGGGGGGGAACCGAGGGAGAGCAGTACTTC.

This clonotype was detected many times. The CDR3 spells CSVERGGAGTDGYTF. For the CDR3, the DNA is TGCAGCGTTGAGAGGGGAGGGGCAGGGACGGATGGCTACACCTTC. This chain uses TRBV29-1 with TRBJ1-2, with D possibly being TRBD1 (5 bases). Per germline, CDR1 SQVTM and CDR2 ANQGSEA. The CDR3 consists of 15 residues. Trimming pared 3 bases from V and 6 bases from J, leaving 20 bases between.

V gene TRBV20-1 combines with J gene TRBJ2-7; 9 positions match TRBD2. This CDR3 comprises 14 residues. Germline CDR1 is DFQATT and CDR2 is SNEGSKA (reference sequence). The junction had 4 bases not matched to a gene; V was cut back by 2 bases and J by 2 bases. The CDR3 reads CSARPGLAAYEQYF. In nucleotides, the CDR3 is TGCAGTGCTAGACCGGGACTAGCAGCCTACGAGCAGTACTTC.

Comment on this clonotype: This may stem from a read error, because a much larger clone lies one nucleotide away. The V and J genes are TRBV20-1 and TRBJ1-5, with D uncertain. Germline values: CDR1 DFQATT, CDR2 SNEGSKA (reference sequence). V was shortened by 4 bases and J by 3 bases, with 16 bases between the two germline ends. This CDR3 is 15 amino acids long. This CDR3 reads CSANPRALNNQPQHF. CDR3 DNA sequence: TGCAGTGCTAATCCGCGGGCCCTTAACAATCAGCCCCAGCATTTT.

This clonotype was detected only a few times. This chain joins TRBV20-1 and TRBJ2-7; D assignment may be TRBD1 or TRBD2 (5 bases each). Trimming took off 3 bases at V and 2 bases at J, with 11 bases between the two ends. Germline V gives CDR1 DFQATT, CDR2 SNEGSKA (reference sequence). The CDR3 runs 13 residues. CDR3 sequence: CSASDSGAYEQYF. CDR3 sequence (DNA): TGCAGTGCTAGTGACAGCGGTGCCTACGAGCAGTACTTC.

This chain uses TRBV7-2 with TRBJ2-5; 14 bases agree with TRBD2. The V gene end was trimmed by 5 bases and the J gene end by 3 bases; junction bases not matched to a gene: 8. The CDR3 extends over 17 amino acids. Germline V gene lookup returns CDR1 SGHTA and CDR2 FQGNSA. The CDR3 DNA reads as TGTGCCAGCAGCCAACCGGGACTAGCGGGGGTGGAAGAGACCCAGTACTTC. Amino acid sequence: CASSQPGLAGVEETQYF.

This clonotype appeared many times. The CDR3 sequence: CSATQTGEGGYTF. The CDR3 DNA sequence: TGCAGTGCTACCCAGACAGGGGAAGGGGGCTACACCTTC. V gene TRBV20-1 combines with J gene TRBJ1-2; 8 bases map to TRBD1. V gave up 4 bases and J gave up 8 bases; unmatched junction bases: 9. The germline gives CDR1 DFQATT, CDR2 SNEGSKA (reference sequence). The CDR3 covers 13 residues.

Concerning this clonotype: A read error is possible here, since a much larger clone lies one base away. The chain is built from TRBV12-3 or TRBV12-4 and TRBJ1-5; D is possibly TRBD1 (5 bases). This CDR3 spans 13 amino acids. CDR3 bases: TGTGCCAGTAGTCCCACAGGTGAACAGCCCCGGCATTTT. Translated: CASSPTGEQPRHF.

This chain links TRBV20-1 with TRBJ1-4; D possibly corresponds to TRBD1 (5 bases). V was pared by 5 bases and J by 4 bases, with 14 bases between. This CDR3 is built from 14 residues. In germline, CDR1 is DFQATT, CDR2 SNEGSKA (reference sequence). The CDR3, as DNA: TGCAGTGCTGGGAGACGGGGGGGTAATGAAAAACTGTTTTTT. This encodes CSAGRRGGNEKLFF.

The rearrangement uses TRBV29-1 and TRBJ2-6; the match to TRBD2 covers 11 bases. Germline lookup yields CDR1 SQVTM and CDR2 ANQGSEA. CDR3 length: 15 residues. J gave up 0 bases and V 8 bases, and 3 bases lay outside the gene matches. The CDR3 loop is CSLLAGASGANVLTF. CDR3 nucleotides: TGCAGCTTACTAGCGGGGGCCTCTGGGGCCAACGTCCTGACTTTC.

The V and J genes are TRBV24-1 and TRBJ1-5, with D perhaps TRBD1 (5 bases). Per the germline V gene, CDR1 is KGHDR and CDR2 is SFDVKD. There are 14 residues in the CDR3. The V and J ends lost 11 bases and 2 bases respectively, with 15 bases between them. The CDR3 loop is CASSPGYGNQPQHF. Written as DNA, the CDR3 is TGTGCCAGCAGCCCAGGGTACGGCAATCAGCCCCAGCATTTT.